Presented here are 6 T cell receptor beta chains from one specimen sequenced in a study of cytomegalovirus exposure and HLA in healthy donors. Both 60 Vbeta primers and 13 Jbeta primers went into the PCR. Produced via immunoSEQ multiplex PCR; TCRdb's table is partial and in-frame only. The sample yields about 130,000 clones, 8.5% seen once. The specimen was PBMCs. The source is a middle-aged man in good health and CMV-seronegative.

This clone turned up a few times. The rearrangement links TRBV29-1 to TRBJ1-1; the D gene is possibly TRBD1 (6 bases). The length of the CDR3 is 13 residues. CDR1 and CDR2 from the germline V gene are SQVTM and ANQGSEA. The germline V and J ends were trimmed by 4 bases and 6 bases, with 15 bases remaining between them. Here the CDR3 reads CSVARGGAPEAFF. For the CDR3, the DNA is TGCAGCGTTGCTCGAGGGGGGGCACCTGAAGCTTTCTTT.

The chain carries TRBV28 and TRBJ1-5; a weak D match, TRBD1 (5 bases). The V gene lost 5 bases and the J gene lost 5 bases, with 25 bases spanning the gap. CDR3 length: 18 amino acids. The germline gives CDR1 MDHEN, CDR2 SYDVKM. CDR3 in amino acids: CASSTPHSSDSYYQPQHF. The CDR3, as DNA: TGTGCCAGCAGTACCCCCCACTCTTCTGACAGTTACTATCAGCCCCAGCATTTT.

This clone was detected a few times. V gene TRBV5-1 combines with J gene TRBJ2-1; the D gene is possibly TRBD2 (6 bases). This CDR3 region has 14 residues. The germline gives CDR1 SGHRS, CDR2 YFSETQ. The ends were cut back, 0 bases at V and 6 bases at J, with 10 bases in the middle. Here the CDR3 reads CASSLETSPNEQFF. The CDR3 bases are TGCGCCAGCAGCTTGGAAACTAGCCCCAATGAGCAGTTCTTC.

The chain couples TRBV2 to TRBJ1-2; no clear D. Trimming took 4 bases from V and 4 from J, leaving 7 bases between them. Germline CDR1 SNHLY, CDR2 FYNNEI. This CDR3 is 12 amino acids long. In DNA, the CDR3 is TGTGCCAGCAGTGGCCGTAGCTATGGCTACACCTTC. Translation gives CASSGRSYGYTF.

V is TRBV7-2 and J is TRBJ2-1; maybe TRBD2 (5 bases). Germline V gene data show CDR1 as SGHTA and CDR2 as FQGNSA. This CDR3 is built from 17 residues. Trimming took off 1 base at V and 5 bases at J, with 18 bases between the two ends. CDR3 coding DNA: TGTGCCAGCAGCTTAGGGCCCCGGACTTCGCTTCACAATGAGCAGTTCTTC. This translates into CASSLGPRTSLHNEQFF.

This clone has a handful of counts. This chain links TRBV5-1 with TRBJ2-5, with D unclear. Germline assignment: CDR1 SGHRS and CDR2 YFSETQ. There are 11 residues in the CDR3. The ends were cut back, 2 bases at V and 3 bases at J, with 2 bases in the middle. The CDR3 protein is CASSFEETQYF. The CDR3 DNA reads TGCGCCAGCAGCTTCGAAGAGACCCAGTACTTC.